This T cell receptor (beta chain) was identified during a study of blood T cell repertoires in COVID-19. Study-wide background: In each case, the material was cDNA or gDNA derived from T cells, B-cell-depleted T cells, or PBMCs.

The CDR3 is made up of 13 amino acids. V was shortened by 5 bases and J by 6 bases, with 14 bases between the two germline ends. CDR1 SEHNR and CDR2 FQNEAQ come from the germline V gene (reference sequence). In the original workflow: The authors estimated nucleated cell counts from reference gene primer amplification. Repertoires were generated with immunoSEQ multiplex PCR, while TCRdb's copy carries only in-frame clones and drops some. V and J calls and clone size are as listed in that table; D and trimming were resolved from the DNA. This table has 150,000 to 200,000 clones, almost 85% appearing once. Study members were between roughly 18 and 100 years old and lived in fewer than 30 US regions. Participants were placed into cohorts based on the clinical history they reported.

The V and J genes are TRBV7-9 and TRBJ2-7, with TRBD2 as a possible D gene (6 bases). This sequence was found in a man aged 50-60 years who had recovered from COVID-19. Sequencing was performed on PBMCs or T cells enriched from blood (not recorded which). This CDR3 is CASSPLSGLEQYF. Here the CDR3 DNA reads TGTGCCAGCAGCCCTTTAAGCGGGCTCGAGCAGTACTTC.